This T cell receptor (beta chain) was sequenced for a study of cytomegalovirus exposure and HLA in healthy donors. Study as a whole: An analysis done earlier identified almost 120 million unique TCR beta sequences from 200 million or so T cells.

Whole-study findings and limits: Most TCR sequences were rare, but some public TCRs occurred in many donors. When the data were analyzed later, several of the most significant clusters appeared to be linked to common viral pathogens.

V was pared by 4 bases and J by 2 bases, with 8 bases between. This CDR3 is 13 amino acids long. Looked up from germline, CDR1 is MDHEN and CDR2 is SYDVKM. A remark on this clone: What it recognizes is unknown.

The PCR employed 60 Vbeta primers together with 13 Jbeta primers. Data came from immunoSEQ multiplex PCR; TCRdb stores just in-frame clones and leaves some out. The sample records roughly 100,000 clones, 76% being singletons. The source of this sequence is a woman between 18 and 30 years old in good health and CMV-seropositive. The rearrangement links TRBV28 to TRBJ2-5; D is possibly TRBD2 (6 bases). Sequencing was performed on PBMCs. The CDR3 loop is CASSSGGQETQYF. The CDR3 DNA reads TGTGCCAGCAGTTCCGGGGGACAAGAGACCCAGTACTTC.